This T cell receptor (beta chain) is from a study of control samples from healthy donors and cancer patients. Only in-frame clones appear in the TCRdb table, and some are missing; sequencing was by immunoSEQ multiplex PCR. The sample consists of some 150,000 clones, over 85% of them appearing once. Germline V CDR1 and CDR2: SNHLY, FYNNEI. Deletions cut 10 bases from V and 5 bases from J, with 20 bases between. The CDR3 loop spans 14 amino acids. The chain carries TRBV2 and TRBJ2-5; D not resolved. The TCR comes from a man in his fifties or sixties in good health. What was sequenced was blood. CDR3 DNA: TGTGCCACCGACCGAAAGTTCACCAGGGAGACCCAGTACTTC. The encoded protein is CATDRKFTRETQYF.